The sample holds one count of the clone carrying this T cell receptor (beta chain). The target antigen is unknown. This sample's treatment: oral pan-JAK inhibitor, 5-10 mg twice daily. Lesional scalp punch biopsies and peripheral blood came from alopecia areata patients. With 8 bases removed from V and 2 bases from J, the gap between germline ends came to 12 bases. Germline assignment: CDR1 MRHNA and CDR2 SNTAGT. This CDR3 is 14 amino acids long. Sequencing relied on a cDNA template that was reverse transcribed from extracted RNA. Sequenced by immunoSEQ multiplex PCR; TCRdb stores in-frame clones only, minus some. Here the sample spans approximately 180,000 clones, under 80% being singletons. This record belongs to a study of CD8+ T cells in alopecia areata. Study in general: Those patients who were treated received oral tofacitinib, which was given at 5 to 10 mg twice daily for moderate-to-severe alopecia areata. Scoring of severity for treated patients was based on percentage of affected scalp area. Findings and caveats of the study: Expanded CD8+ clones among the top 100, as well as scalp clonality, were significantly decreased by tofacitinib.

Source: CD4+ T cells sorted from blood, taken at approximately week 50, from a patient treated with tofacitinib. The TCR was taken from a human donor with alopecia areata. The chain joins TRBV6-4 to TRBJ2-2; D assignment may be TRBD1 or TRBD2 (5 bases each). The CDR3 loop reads CASGRTGNTGELFF. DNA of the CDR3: TGTGCCAGCGGGAGAACAGGAAACACCGGGGAGCTGTTTTTT.